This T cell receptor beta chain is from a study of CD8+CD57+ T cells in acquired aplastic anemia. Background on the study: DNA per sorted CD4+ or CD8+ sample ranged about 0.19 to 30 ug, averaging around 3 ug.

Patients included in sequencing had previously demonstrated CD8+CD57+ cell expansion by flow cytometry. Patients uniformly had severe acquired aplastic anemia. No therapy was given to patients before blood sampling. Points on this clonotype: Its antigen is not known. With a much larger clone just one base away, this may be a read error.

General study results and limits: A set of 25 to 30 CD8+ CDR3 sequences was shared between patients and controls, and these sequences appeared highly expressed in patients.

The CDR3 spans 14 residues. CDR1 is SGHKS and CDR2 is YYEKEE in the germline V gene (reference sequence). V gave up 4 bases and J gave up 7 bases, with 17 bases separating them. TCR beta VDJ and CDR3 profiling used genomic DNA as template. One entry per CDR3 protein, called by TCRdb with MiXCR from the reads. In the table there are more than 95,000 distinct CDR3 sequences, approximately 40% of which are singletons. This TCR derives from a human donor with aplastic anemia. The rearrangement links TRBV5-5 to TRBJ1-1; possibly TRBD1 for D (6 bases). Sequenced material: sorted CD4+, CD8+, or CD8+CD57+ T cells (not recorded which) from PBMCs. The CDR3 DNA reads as TGTGCCAGCAGCCCCGAGGTGGGGGGCGGTGAAGCTTTCTTT. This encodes CASSPEVGGGEAFF.